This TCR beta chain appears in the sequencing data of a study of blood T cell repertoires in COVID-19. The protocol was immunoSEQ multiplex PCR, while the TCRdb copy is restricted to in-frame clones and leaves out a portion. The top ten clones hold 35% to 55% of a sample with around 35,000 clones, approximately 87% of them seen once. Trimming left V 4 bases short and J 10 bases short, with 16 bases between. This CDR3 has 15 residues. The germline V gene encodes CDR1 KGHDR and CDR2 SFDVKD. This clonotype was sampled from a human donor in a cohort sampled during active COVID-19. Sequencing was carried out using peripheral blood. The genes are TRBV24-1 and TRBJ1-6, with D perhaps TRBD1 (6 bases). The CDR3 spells CATSESGEGSSPLHF. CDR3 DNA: TGTGCCACCAGTGAGTCAGGGGAGGGCTCCTCACCCCTCCACTTT.